The 29 T cell receptor beta chains below come from one sample, sequenced in a study of T cells in localized non-small cell lung cancer. Sequenced by immunoSEQ multiplex PCR; TCRdb stores in-frame clones only, minus some. The data hold tens of thousands of clones, with roughly 76% observed a single time. The sequencing here drew on PBMCs, taken before any cancer treatment. The receptor set was obtained from a man aged 35 to 69 with stage II lung adenocarcinoma.

This rearrangement joins TRBV18 to TRBJ1-1; no clear D. Germline lookup yields CDR1 KGHSH and CDR2 LQKENI. CDR3 length: 16 residues. The V gene lost 2 bases and the J gene lost 5 bases, with 18 bases spanning the gap. The chain's CDR3 is CASSPNSLGRRTEAFF. As DNA, the CDR3 is TGTGCCAGCTCACCAAACTCGCTAGGGCGGAGAACTGAAGCTTTCTTT.

The J gene is TRBJ2-2, the V gene TRBV2, with 7 positions matching TRBD1. CDR3 size: 15 residues. Germline assignment: CDR1 SNHLY and CDR2 FYNNEI. Trimming removed 4 bases from V and 2 bases from J; junction bases left unmatched: 4. The CDR3 here is CASSGRQGNTGELFF. Written as DNA, the CDR3 is TGTGCCAGCAGTGGGCGACAGGGTAACACCGGGGAGCTGTTTTTT.

This clone was counted a few times. The chain combines TRBV28 with TRBJ1-5; no firm D call. The germline CDR1 and CDR2 sequences are MDHEN and SYDVKM. This CDR3 has 15 amino acids. Trimming removed 3 bases from V and 0 bases from J, with 9 bases in between. Here the CDR3 DNA reads TGTGCCAGCAGTTTGGGAGTAGATAGCAATCAGCCCCAGCATTTT. Its translation: CASSLGVDSNQPQHF.

The rearrangement uses TRBV6-5 and TRBJ2-1, with TRBD2 as a possible D gene (5 bases). Germline V CDR1 and CDR2: MNHEY, SVGAGI. The V end was cut by 5 bases, the J end by 4 bases, with 12 bases between. This CDR3 comprises 14 residues. CDR3: CASSEGLQYNEQFF. DNA for the CDR3: TGTGCCAGCAGTGAGGGTCTACAGTACAATGAGCAGTTCTTC.

This sequence joins TRBV6-5 and TRBJ2-7; D is unresolved. The CDR3 sequence is 16 residues long. Trimming removed 0 bases at V and 2 bases at J, with 14 bases between. Germline loops: CDR1 MNHEY, CDR2 SVGAGI. The chain's CDR3 is CASSYSTRTQPYEQYF. Here the CDR3 DNA reads TGTGCCAGCAGTTACTCTACACGTACCCAGCCCTACGAGCAGTACTTC.

The chain combines TRBV27 with TRBJ1-1; maybe TRBD1 (6 bases). Germline assignment: CDR1 MNHEY and CDR2 SMNVEV (reference sequence). CDR3 length equals 15 residues. The V and J ends lost 2 bases and 1 base respectively, with 11 bases between them. The CDR3 loop is CASSLGGAKNTEAFF. In nucleotides, the CDR3 is TGTGCCAGCAGTTTAGGGGGGGCAAAGAACACTGAAGCTTTCTTT.

The V and J genes are TRBV4-1 and TRBJ2-1, with 9 bases fitting TRBD2. Germline trimming cut 3 bases from V and 4 bases from J; bases unmatched to any gene: 7. Germline lookup yields CDR1 MGHRA and CDR2 YSYEKL. The CDR3 consists of 16 residues. In DNA, the CDR3 is TGCGCCAGCAGCCAGGAGGCGGGAGGGGATTACAATGAGCAGTTCTTC. Translating it yields CASSQEAGGDYNEQFF.

This clone was detected only once. V usage is TRBV19 and J usage is TRBJ2-1; TRBD2 matches 13 bases. The junction had 15 bases not matched to a gene; V was cut back by 7 bases and J by 12 bases. The CDR3 has 16 residues. Germline V CDR1 and CDR2: LNHDA, SQIVND (reference sequence). The CDR3 loop is CASTQSGLAGVGGQFF. The CDR3 nucleotides are TGTGCCAGTACCCAAAGCGGACTAGCGGGAGTGGGTGGGCAGTTCTTC.

The chain employs TRBV2 and TRBJ1-2; a possible D gene is TRBD1 (5 bases). CDR1 is SNHLY and CDR2 is FYNNEI in the germline V gene. The CDR3 covers 13 residues. V lost 1 base and J 8 bases, leaving 11 bases between the germline ends. The DNA of the CDR3 is TGTGCCAGCAGTGAAGGGCAGGGATTGGGCTACACCTTC. This encodes CASSEGQGLGYTF.

This clone was counted ten times or more. The rearrangement links TRBV11-1 to TRBJ1-2; 9 nucleotides align to TRBD1. Germline CDR1 and CDR2: SGHAT and FQDESV (reference sequence). The CDR3 runs to 15 residues. V dropped 5 bases and J dropped 8; count of bases not matched to a gene: 12. This CDR3 is CASSPGSGTGFGYTF. In DNA form, the CDR3 reads TGTGCCAGCAGCCCAGGAAGCGGGACAGGGTTCGGCTACACCTTC.

This chain uses TRBV10-2 with TRBJ2-7; possible D gene TRBD1, 5 bases. The germline V gene encodes CDR1 WSHSY and CDR2 SAAADI. The length of the CDR3 is 12 residues. Trimming took off 6 bases at V and 2 bases at J, with 8 bases between the two ends. CDR3 sequence: CASSRATYEQYF. Written as DNA, the CDR3 is TGCGCCAGCAGCAGGGCGACCTACGAGCAGTACTTC.

This chain connects TRBV10-2 to TRBJ1-5; D is perhaps TRBD1 (5 bases). V lost 2 bases and J lost 7, with 15 bases in between. Germline V gene lookup returns CDR1 WSHSY and CDR2 SAAADI. The CDR3 is 15 amino acids. The CDR3 here is CASSESRQGLQPQHF. For the CDR3, the DNA is TGCGCCAGCAGTGAGAGTAGGCAGGGTTTGCAGCCCCAGCATTTT.

The chain combines TRBV5-1 with TRBJ1-2, with TRBD1 identical over 9 bases. V trimming: 3 bases; J trimming: 3 bases; junction bases outside the gene matches: 3. Germline assignment: CDR1 SGHRS and CDR2 YFSETQ. The length of the CDR3 is 14 residues. The DNA for the CDR3 is TGCGCCAGCAGCTGGGACAGGGTCGACTATGGCTACACCTTC. Protein: CASSWDRVDYGYTF. Drawing the rest from reference TRBV5-1 and TRBJ1-2, the complete variable domain is KAGVTQTPRYLIKTRGQQVTLSCSPISGHRSVSWYQQTPGQGLQFLFEYFSETQRNKGNFPGRFSGRQFSNSRSEMNVSTLELGDSALYLCASSWDRVDYGYTFGSGTRLTVV.

The chain carries TRBV4-2 and TRBJ2-2; the match to TRBD2 covers 8 bases. J gave up 1 base and V 1 base, and 8 bases lay outside the gene matches. CDR1 is LGHNA, CDR2 YNFKEQ, per germline. There are 18 residues in the CDR3. The CDR3 loop reads CASSQVKSSGRNTGELFF. The CDR3 nucleotides read TGTGCCAGCAGCCAAGTAAAGTCCAGCGGGAGGAACACCGGGGAGCTGTTTTTT.

The gene calls are TRBV19 and TRBJ2-2; D possibly uses TRBD1 or TRBD2 (5 bases each). Germline lookup yields CDR1 LNHDA and CDR2 SQIVND (reference sequence). V was trimmed by 3 bases and J by 4 bases, leaving 12 bases between them. The length of the CDR3 is 15 residues. The DNA of the CDR3 is TGTGCCAGTAGTATCGGGGCAGGGAGCACCGGGGAGCTGTTTTTT. This gives the protein CASSIGAGSTGELFF.

This chain joins TRBV30 and TRBJ1-3; a weak D match, TRBD1 (5 bases). Germline V lookup: CDR1 GTSNPN, CDR2 SVGIG (reference sequence). The CDR3 sequence is 15 residues long. Trimming shortened V by 3 bases and J by 4 bases, and 16 bases separated the two germline ends. In nucleotides, the CDR3 is TGTGCCTGGAGGTGGGGGGGACGAGGAGGAAACACCATATATTTT. Protein: CAWRWGGRGGNTIYF.

This rearrangement joins TRBV30 to TRBJ1-5; possibly TRBD1 for D (5 bases). Trimming left V 1 base short and J 4 bases short, with 8 bases between. Germline CDR1 and CDR2: GTSNPN and SVGIG (reference sequence). This CDR3 region has 13 residues. The CDR3: CAWSGGGNQPQHF. The CDR3 DNA reads TGTGCCTGGAGTGGGGGGGGTAATCAGCCCCAGCATTTT.

This rearrangement joins TRBV5-1 to TRBJ2-3; 8 positions match TRBD1. The CDR3 extends over 17 amino acids. Germline V lookup: CDR1 SGHRS, CDR2 YFSETQ. The V segment lost 4 bases and the J segment 7 bases; nucleotides outside the gene matches: 17. The CDR3, as DNA: TGCGCCAGCAGCGCAGGGACAGGCACCTTACTTTCGAATACGCAGTATTTT. Translated: CASSAGTGTLLSNTQYF.

The chain has TRBV7-9 and TRBJ2-1; 9 bases fit TRBD2. This CDR3 comprises 17 residues. The V gene's germline CDR1 is SEHNR and CDR2 FQNEAQ (reference sequence). After removal of 4 bases from V and 0 bases from J, the junction contained 7 bases not matched to a gene. The CDR3 DNA reads TGTGCCAGCAGCTCAGGCGGGAGGGCCCGCTCCTACAATGAGCAGTTCTTC. It translates to CASSSGGRARSYNEQFF.

The chain employs TRBV21-1 and TRBJ2-5; the table's D call of TRBD1 was not tested on the DNA. TRBV21-1 is marked as a pseudogene. The CDR3 runs 14 residues. CDR3 sequence (DNA): TGTGCCAGCAGCAAAGCGGCAGGGGGGGAGACCCAGTACTTC. Amino acids: CASSKAAGGETQYF.

V usage is TRBV5-1 and J usage is TRBJ2-7, with 9 bases lining up with TRBD1. Losses at the gene ends were 4 bases for V and 6 bases for J; bases not matched to a gene: 5. Germline V gene sequence: CDR1 SGHRS, CDR2 YFSETQ. The CDR3 runs to 13 residues. The CDR3 sequence: CASSPSTGGEQYF. CDR3 DNA sequence: TGCGCCAGCAGCCCCTCGACAGGGGGCGAGCAGTACTTC.

V gene TRBV5-1 combines with J gene TRBJ2-3, with 9 bases that match TRBD2. Germline V CDR1 and CDR2: SGHRS, YFSETQ. V lost 5 bases to trimming and J lost 0 bases; unmatched junction nucleotides: 7. The CDR3 runs to 16 residues. CDR3 nucleotide sequence: TGCGCCAGCAGAGAAGGTACTAGCGGGAGCACAGATACGCAGTATTTT. Encoded protein: CASREGTSGSTDTQYF.

The chain recombines TRBV27 with TRBJ2-1; perhaps D is TRBD1 or TRBD2 (5 bases each). This CDR3 spans 14 amino acids. V lost 5 bases and J lost 3, with 11 bases in between. The germline V gene has CDR1 MNHEY and CDR2 SMNVEV (reference sequence). CDR3 sequence (DNA): TGTGCCAGCAGTGTGGGACGGAACTACAATGAGCAGTTCTTC. Translation: CASSVGRNYNEQFF.

The gene calls are TRBV5-1 and TRBJ1-5; 8 bases are shared with TRBD1. This CDR3 comprises 14 residues. Germline assignment: CDR1 SGHRS and CDR2 YFSETQ. J was trimmed by 7 bases and V by 4 bases; bases with no gene match: 7. The CDR3: CASSPGQGTQPQHF. CDR3 nucleotide sequence: TGCGCCAGCAGCCCCGGACAGGGCACACAGCCCCAGCATTTT.

This sequence joins TRBV5-6 and TRBJ1-3, with 8 bases aligning to TRBD1. The V gene end was trimmed by 4 bases and the J gene end by 0 bases; junction bases not matched to a gene: 9. CDR1 is SGHDT, CDR2 YYEEEE, per germline. The CDR3 has 17 residues. The CDR3: CASSPDSRGLSGNTIYF. CDR3 bases: TGTGCCAGCAGCCCAGATAGCAGGGGGCTCTCTGGAAACACCATATATTTT.

The CDR3 sequence is CASSAGVTGELFF. The CDR3 bases are TGCGCCAGCAGTGCAGGGGTGACCGGGGAGCTGTTTTTT. This sequence joins TRBV10-1 and TRBJ2-2, with a weak D call TRBD1 (6 bases). The CDR3 is 13 residues long. CDR1 is WNHNN, CDR2 SYGVQD, per germline (reference sequence). V was shortened by 4 bases and J by 5 bases, with 8 bases between the two germline ends.

V gene TRBV6-6 combines with J gene TRBJ2-5; D might be TRBD2 (5 bases). The germline V gene has CDR1 MNHNY and CDR2 SVGAGI (reference sequence). The CDR3 covers 15 residues. Trimming pared 2 bases from V and 2 bases from J, leaving 12 bases between. CDR3 sequence reads: CASSYRDSGQETQYF. Written as DNA, the CDR3 is TGTGCCAGCAGTTACAGGGATTCGGGACAAGAGACCCAGTACTTC.

The chain is built from TRBV7-2 and TRBJ1-4; D unclear. This CDR3 region has 13 residues. V was trimmed by 0 bases and J by 13 bases, leaving 12 bases between them. Germline CDR1 is SGHTA and CDR2 is FQGNSA. CDR3 residues: CASSLALEGPLFF. In DNA, the CDR3 is TGTGCCAGCAGCTTAGCGCTCGAAGGCCCACTGTTTTTT. Using reference TRBV7-2 and TRBJ1-4 for the parts outside the CDR3, the full variable domain is GAGVSQSPSNKVTEKGKDVELRCDPISGHTALYWYRQSLGQGLEFLIYFQGNSAPDKSGLPSDRFSAERTGGSVSTLTIQRTQQEDSAVYLCASSLALEGPLFFGSGTQLSVL.

The V and J genes are TRBV18 and TRBJ1-1; D not resolved. Germline V gene sequence: CDR1 KGHSH, CDR2 LQKENI. The length of the CDR3 is 13 residues. V was trimmed by 5 bases and J by 1 base, leaving 8 bases between them. The CDR3 DNA reads as TGTGCCAGCTCAACTGACGGGAACACTGAAGCTTTCTTT. Its protein is CASSTDGNTEAFF.